Given below is one TCR beta chain in context. Its antigen is as yet unknown. Germline V lookup: CDR1 MGHRA, CDR2 YSYEKL. With 4 bases clipped from V and 0 bases from J, the junction kept 11 bases outside the gene matches. CDR3 length equals 18 residues. Overlapping HIV-1 Gag 15-mer peptides at 0.85 to 1 ug per peptide per mL were used. CD40L-negative CD69-negative CD45RO-high memory CD4+ T cells were sorted as populations depleted of antigen-responding cells. The data derive from a study of persistence of HIV-infected CD4 T cells. The libraries were made with immunoSEQ version 4 in survey mode. Assay used: immunoSEQ multiplex PCR; TCRdb lists only in-frame clones, some missing. In the table there are just under 65,000 clones, 65% to 75% of which are singletons.

Specimen: CD4+ T cells sorted from PBMCs after roughly 18-hour stimulation, collected from a patient who received antiretroviral therapy. This chain uses TRBV4-1 with TRBJ1-2; 10 nucleotides line up with TRBD1. The receptor's source is an adult man with HIV who was CMV-seropositive. CDR3 DNA: TGCGCCAGCAGCCCCCACACCCGACAGGGGGCGGCTAACTATGGCTACACCTTC. As protein: CASSPHTRQGAANYGYTF.